This is a list of T cell receptor beta chains from one sample in a study of T cell repertoires in aging, cancer and after chemotherapy. TCRdb re-called the multiplex PCR reads with MiXCR, one entry per CDR3 protein. This sample has roughly 12,000 distinct CDR3 sequences, with under 30% found just once. The specimen sequenced was blood. These receptors all come from a human donor in good health. Each CDR3 is given with its conserved first and last residue. A D gene is named only where the DNA matches it firmly. Size tells how often a clone was seen (once, few, many) or the class of an expanded clone, and some rows leave it out.

v_call: TRBV6-2/TRBV6-3
clone_size: few
j_call: TRBJ2-1
d_call: TRBD1
cdr3_aa: CASSPGTGWINEQFF
cdr3_nt: TGTGCCAGCAGTCCCGGGACAGGGTGGATAAATGAGCAGTTCTTC

v_call: TRBV15
clone_size: NA
j_call: TRBJ2-5
d_call: TRBD1
cdr3_aa: CATSGTGDRAQETQYF
cdr3_nt: TGTGCCACCAGCGGAACAGGGGACAGGGCTCAAGAGACCCAGTACTTC

v_call: TRBV27
clone_size: NA
j_call: TRBJ1-1
d_call: NA
cdr3_aa: CASTYSGGWGHTEAFF
cdr3_nt: TGTGCCAGCACCTATAGCGGGGGATGGGGGCACACTGAAGCTTTCTTT

v_call: TRBV6-1
clone_size: few
j_call: TRBJ2-3
d_call: TRBD2
cdr3_aa: CASSEAAYTSAFTDTQYF
cdr3_nt: TGTGCCAGCAGTGAAGCGGCCTACACTAGCGCGTTCACAGATACGCAGTATTTT

v_call: TRBV6-5
clone_size: medium-sized
j_call: TRBJ1-3
d_call: TRBD1
cdr3_aa: CASSRGQGASGNTIYF
cdr3_nt: TGTGCCAGCAGTAGGGGACAGGGGGCGTCTGGAAACACCATATATTTT

v_call: TRBV9
clone_size: few
j_call: TRBJ2-3
d_call: TRBD2
cdr3_aa: CASSASGGSTDTQYF
cdr3_nt: TGTGCCAGCAGCGCCAGCGGGGGGAGCACAGATACGCAGTATTTT

v_call: TRBV7-7
clone_size: NA
j_call: TRBJ2-5
d_call: TRBD2
cdr3_aa: CASSLLAGARERPGETQYF
cdr3_nt: TGTGCTAGCAGCTTACTAGCGGGGGCCAGGGAGCGTCCTGGAGAGACCCAGTACTTC

v_call: TRBV6-5
clone_size: few
j_call: TRBJ2-7
d_call: TRBD1
cdr3_aa: CASSSEDRSHEQYF
cdr3_nt: TGTGCCAGCAGTTCCGAGGACAGGTCCCACGAGCAGTACTTC

v_call: TRBV6-5
clone_size: medium-sized
j_call: TRBJ1-1
d_call: TRBD1
cdr3_aa: CAASHDRANTEAFF
cdr3_nt: TGTGCCGCGAGCCACGACAGGGCGAACACTGAAGCTTTCTTT

v_call: TRBV12-3/TRBV12-4
clone_size: NA
j_call: TRBJ2-2
d_call: NA
cdr3_aa: CASSWLKGFGTGELFF
cdr3_nt: TGTGCCAGCAGTTGGCTGAAGGGATTTGGGACCGGGGAGCTGTTTTTT

v_call: TRBV21-1
clone_size: NA
j_call: TRBJ2-1
d_call: NA
cdr3_aa: CASSKVDTSGGYNEQFF
cdr3_nt: TGTGCCAGCAGCAAAGTGGATACTAGCGGGGGCTACAATGAGCAGTTCTTC